This T cell receptor (beta chain) originates from a study of blood T cell repertoires in COVID-19. The overall study: Both acute and convalescent COVID-19 samples were obtained from the United States, Italy and Spain. PBMCs, B-cell-depleted T cells, or T cells were the source of the cDNA or gDNA that made up the material.

As processed by the authors: Reference gene primer amplification yielded estimated nucleated cell counts. Only in-frame clones appear in the TCRdb table, and some are missing; sequencing was by immunoSEQ multiplex PCR. V and J calls and clone size come straight from that table; D and trimming were deduced from the DNA. The table lists about 58,000 clones, over 75% of them singletons. Germline loops: CDR1 SGHDT, CDR2 YYEEEE. Trimming pared 2 bases from V and 3 bases from J, leaving 5 bases between. The CDR3 loop spans 13 amino acids. The TCR was taken from a woman aged 60-75 years with active COVID-19. This sequence joins TRBV5-6 and TRBJ2-2; D is ambiguous. Sequencing was performed on peripheral blood. The CDR3 coding sequence is TGTGCCAGCAGCTTTTTCGACACCGGGGAGCTGTTTTTT. This sequence encodes CASSFFDTGELFF. Together with reference TRBV5-6 and TRBJ2-2, the CDR3 gives the full variable domain: DAGVTQSPTHLIKTRGQQVTLRCSPKSGHDTVSWYQQALGQGPQFIFQYYEEEERQRGNFPDRFSGHQFPNYSSELNVNALLLGDSALYLCASSFFDTGELFFGEGSRLTVL.